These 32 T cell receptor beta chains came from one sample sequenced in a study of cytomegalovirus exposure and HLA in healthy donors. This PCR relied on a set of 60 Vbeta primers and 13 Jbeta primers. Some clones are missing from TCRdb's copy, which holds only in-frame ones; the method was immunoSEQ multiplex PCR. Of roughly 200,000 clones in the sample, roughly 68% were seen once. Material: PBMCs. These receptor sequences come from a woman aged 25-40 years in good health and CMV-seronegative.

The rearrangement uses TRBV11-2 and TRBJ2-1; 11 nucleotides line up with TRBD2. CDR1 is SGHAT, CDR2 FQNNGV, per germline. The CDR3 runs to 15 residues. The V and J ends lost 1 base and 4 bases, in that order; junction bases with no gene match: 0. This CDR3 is CASSLVAGGYNEQFF. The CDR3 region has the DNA TGTGCCAGCAGCTTAGTAGCGGGAGGGTACAATGAGCAGTTCTTC. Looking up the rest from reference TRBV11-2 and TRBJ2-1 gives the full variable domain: EAGVAQSPRYKIIEKRQSVAFWCNPISGHATLYWYQQILGQGPKLLIQFQNNGVVDDSQLPKDRFSAERLKGVDSTLKIQPAKLEDSAVYLCASSLVAGGYNEQFFGPGTRLTVL.

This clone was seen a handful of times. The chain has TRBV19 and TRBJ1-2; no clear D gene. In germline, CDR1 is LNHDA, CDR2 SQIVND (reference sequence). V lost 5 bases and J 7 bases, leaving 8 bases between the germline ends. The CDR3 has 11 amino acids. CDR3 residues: CASSVGVGYTF. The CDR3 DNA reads TGTGCCAGTAGTGTCGGGGTTGGCTACACCTTC.

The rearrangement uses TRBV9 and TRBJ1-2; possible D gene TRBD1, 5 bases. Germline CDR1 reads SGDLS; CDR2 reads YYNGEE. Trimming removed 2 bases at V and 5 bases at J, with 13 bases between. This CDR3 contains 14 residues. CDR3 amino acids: CASSVAQGHYGYTF. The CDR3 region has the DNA TGTGCCAGCAGCGTCGCGCAGGGCCATTATGGCTACACCTTC.

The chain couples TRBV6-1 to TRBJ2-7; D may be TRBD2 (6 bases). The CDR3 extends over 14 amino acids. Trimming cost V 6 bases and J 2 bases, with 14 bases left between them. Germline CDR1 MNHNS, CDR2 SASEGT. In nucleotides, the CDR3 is TGTGCCAGCAGCGCGGGACGCCTGGCCTACGAGCAGTACTTC. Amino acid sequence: CASSAGRLAYEQYF.

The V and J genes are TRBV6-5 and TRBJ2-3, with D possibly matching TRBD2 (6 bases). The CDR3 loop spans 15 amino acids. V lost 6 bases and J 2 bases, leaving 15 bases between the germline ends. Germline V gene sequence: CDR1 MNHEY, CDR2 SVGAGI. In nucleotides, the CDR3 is TGTGCCAGCAGGGCCACGGGAGCGAACACAGATACGCAGTATTTT. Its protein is CASRATGANTDTQYF.

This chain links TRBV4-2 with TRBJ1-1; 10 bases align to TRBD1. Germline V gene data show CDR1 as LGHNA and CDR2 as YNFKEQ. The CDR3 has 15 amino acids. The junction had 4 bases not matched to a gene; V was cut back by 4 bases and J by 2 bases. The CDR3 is CASSPGQGVNTEAFF. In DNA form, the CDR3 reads TGTGCCAGCAGCCCCGGACAGGGGGTTAACACTGAAGCTTTCTTT.

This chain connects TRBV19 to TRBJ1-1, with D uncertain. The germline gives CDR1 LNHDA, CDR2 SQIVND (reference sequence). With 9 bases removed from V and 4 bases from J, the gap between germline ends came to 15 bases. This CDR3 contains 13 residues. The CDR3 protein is CASDGSGGTEAFF. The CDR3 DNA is TGTGCCAGCGACGGGTCGGGAGGCACTGAAGCTTTCTTT.

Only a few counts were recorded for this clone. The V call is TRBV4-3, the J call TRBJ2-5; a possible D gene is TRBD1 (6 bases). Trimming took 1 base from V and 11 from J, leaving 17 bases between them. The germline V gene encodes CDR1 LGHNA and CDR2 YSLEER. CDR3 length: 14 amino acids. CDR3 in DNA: TGCGCCAGCAGCCAAGGGACAGTGAATTATGAGCAGTACTTC. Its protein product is CASSQGTVNYEQYF.

The CDR3 here is CASSSKTQGTTNEKLFF. CDR3 sequence (DNA): TGTGCCAGCAGCTCAAAAACACAGGGTACCACTAATGAAAAACTGTTTTTT. The chain employs TRBV5-4 and TRBJ1-4; a weak D match, TRBD1 (6 bases). CDR1 is SGHNT and CDR2 is YYREEE in the germline V gene (reference sequence). The CDR3 totals 17 residues. Trimming stripped 3 bases from V and 2 bases from J, with 17 bases between.

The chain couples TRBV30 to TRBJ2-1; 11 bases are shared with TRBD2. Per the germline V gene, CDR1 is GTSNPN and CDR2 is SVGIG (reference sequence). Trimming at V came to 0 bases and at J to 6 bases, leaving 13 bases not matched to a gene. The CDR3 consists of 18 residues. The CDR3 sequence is CAWSVRLSGTSGLNEQFF. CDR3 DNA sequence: TGTGCCTGGAGTGTACGTCTCTCCGGGACTAGCGGACTCAATGAGCAGTTCTTC.

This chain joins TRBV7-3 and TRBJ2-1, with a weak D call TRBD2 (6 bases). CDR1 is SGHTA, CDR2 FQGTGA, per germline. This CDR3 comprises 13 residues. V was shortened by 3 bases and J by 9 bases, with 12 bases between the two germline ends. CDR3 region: CASSLAGSREQFF. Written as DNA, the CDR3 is TGTGCCAGCAGCTTGGCGGGAAGTCGTGAGCAGTTCTTC.

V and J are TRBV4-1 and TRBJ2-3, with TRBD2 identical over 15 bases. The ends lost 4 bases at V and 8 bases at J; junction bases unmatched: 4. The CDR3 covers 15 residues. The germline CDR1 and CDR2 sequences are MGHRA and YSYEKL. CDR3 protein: CASSLGLAGGSTQYF. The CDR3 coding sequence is TGCGCCAGCAGCCTTGGACTAGCGGGAGGGTCTACGCAGTATTTT.

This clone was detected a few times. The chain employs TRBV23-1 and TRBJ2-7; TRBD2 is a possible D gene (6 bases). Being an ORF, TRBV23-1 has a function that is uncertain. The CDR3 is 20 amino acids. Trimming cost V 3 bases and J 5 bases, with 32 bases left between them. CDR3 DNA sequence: TGCGCCAGCAGTCATAAACCGGCACTAGCTAATAACTCAGCTTTGGACGAGCAGTACTTC. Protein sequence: CASSHKPALANNSALDEQYF.

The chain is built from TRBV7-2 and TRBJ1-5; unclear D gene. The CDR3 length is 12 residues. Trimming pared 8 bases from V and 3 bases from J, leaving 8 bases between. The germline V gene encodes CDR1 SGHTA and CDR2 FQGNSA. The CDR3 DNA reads TGTGCCAGCGCGAGGGCCAATCAGCCCCAGCATTTT. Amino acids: CASARANQPQHF.

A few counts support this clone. The CDR3 DNA reads as TGTGCCAGCAGCCCGGGACTAGGATCAGGCGATGAGCAGTTCTTC. It is translated as CASSPGLGSGDEQFF. J is TRBJ2-1 and V is TRBV7-9; 8 bases line up with TRBD2. Germline V gives CDR1 SEHNR, CDR2 FQNEAQ (reference sequence). Unmatched junction bases numbered 11, after V lost 5 bases and J lost 8 bases. The CDR3 has 15 amino acids.

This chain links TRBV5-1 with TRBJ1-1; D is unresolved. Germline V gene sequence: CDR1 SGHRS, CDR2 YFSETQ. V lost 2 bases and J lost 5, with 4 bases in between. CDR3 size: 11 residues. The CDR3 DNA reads TGCGCCAGCAGCTTCGGTACTGAAGCTTTCTTT. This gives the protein CASSFGTEAFF.

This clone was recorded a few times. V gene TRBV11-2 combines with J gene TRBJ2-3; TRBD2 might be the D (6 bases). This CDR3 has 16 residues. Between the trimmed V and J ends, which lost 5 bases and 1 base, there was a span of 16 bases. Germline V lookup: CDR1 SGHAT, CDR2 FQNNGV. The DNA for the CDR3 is TGTGCCAGCAGCAAGCTAGCGTTCGTTGGCACAGATACGCAGTATTTT. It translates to CASSKLAFVGTDTQYF.

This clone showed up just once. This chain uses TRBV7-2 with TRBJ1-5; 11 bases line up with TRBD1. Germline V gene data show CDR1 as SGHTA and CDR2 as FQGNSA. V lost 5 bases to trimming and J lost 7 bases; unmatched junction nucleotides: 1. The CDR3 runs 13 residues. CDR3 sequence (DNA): TGTGCCAGCAGCCGGACAGGGGGCCAGCCCCAGCATTTT. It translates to CASSRTGGQPQHF.

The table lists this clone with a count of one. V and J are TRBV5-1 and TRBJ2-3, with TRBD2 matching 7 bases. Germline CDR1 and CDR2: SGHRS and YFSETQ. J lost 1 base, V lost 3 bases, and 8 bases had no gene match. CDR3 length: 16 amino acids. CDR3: CASSSPGREGTDTQYF. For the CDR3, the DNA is TGCGCCAGCAGCTCCCCCGGACGGGAGGGCACAGATACGCAGTATTTT.

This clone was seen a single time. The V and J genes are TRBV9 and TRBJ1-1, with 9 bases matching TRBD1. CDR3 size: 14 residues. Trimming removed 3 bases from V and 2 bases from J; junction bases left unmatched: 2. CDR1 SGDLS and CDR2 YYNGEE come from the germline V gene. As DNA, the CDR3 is TGTGCCAGCAGCGCGGGACAGGGAAACACTGAAGCTTTCTTT. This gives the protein CASSAGQGNTEAFF. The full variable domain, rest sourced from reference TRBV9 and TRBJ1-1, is DSGVTQTPKHLITATGQRVTLRCSPRSGDLSVYWYQQSLDQGLQFLIQYYNGEERAKGNILERFSAQQFPDLHSELNLSSLELGDSALYFCASSAGQGNTEAFFGQGTRLTVV.

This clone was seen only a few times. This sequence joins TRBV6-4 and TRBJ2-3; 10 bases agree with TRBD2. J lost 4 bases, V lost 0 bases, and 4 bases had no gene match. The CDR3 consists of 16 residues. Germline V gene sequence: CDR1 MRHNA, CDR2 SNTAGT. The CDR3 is CASSDSAGTSADTQYF. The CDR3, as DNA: TGTGCCAGCAGTGACTCGGCGGGGACTAGCGCAGATACGCAGTATTTT.

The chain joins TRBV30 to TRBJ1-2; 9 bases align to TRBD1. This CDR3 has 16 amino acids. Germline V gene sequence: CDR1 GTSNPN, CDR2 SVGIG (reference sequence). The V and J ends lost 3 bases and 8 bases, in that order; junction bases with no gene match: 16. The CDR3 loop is CAWRPEGTGKGCGYTF. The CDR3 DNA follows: TGTGCCTGGAGGCCCGAAGGGACAGGGAAGGGTTGCGGCTACACCTTC.

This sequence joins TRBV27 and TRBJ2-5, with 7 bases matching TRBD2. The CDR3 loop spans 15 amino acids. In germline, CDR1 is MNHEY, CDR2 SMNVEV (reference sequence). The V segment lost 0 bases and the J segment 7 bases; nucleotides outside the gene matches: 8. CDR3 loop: CASSLSFGRGTTQYF. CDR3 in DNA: TGTGCCAGCAGTTTATCGTTTGGGCGGGGGACGACCCAGTACTTC.

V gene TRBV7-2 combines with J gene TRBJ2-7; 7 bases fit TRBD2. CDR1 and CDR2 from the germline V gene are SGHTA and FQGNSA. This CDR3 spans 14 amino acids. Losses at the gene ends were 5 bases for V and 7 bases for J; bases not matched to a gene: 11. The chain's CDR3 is CASSKDRLAVEQYF. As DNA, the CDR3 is TGTGCCAGCAGCAAAGATCGACTAGCTGTAGAGCAGTACTTC.

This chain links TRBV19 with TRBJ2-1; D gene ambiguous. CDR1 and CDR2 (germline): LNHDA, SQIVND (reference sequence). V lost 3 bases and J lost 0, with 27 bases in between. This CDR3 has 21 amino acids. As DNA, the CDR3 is TGTGCCAGTAGTATGGTGCAGGCAGCTGCGTCGGTCAGTGGCTCCTACAATGAGCAGTTCTTC. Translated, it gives CASSMVQAAASVSGSYNEQFF.

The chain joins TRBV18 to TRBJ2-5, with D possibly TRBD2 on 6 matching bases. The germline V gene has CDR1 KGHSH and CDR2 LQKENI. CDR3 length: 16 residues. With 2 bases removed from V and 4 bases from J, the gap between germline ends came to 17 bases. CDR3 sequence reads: CASSPYSGLLAETQYF. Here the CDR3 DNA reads TGTGCCAGCTCACCATACAGTGGACTACTTGCAGAGACCCAGTACTTC. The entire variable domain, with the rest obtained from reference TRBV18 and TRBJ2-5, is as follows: NAGVMQNPRHLVRRRGQEARLRCSPMKGHSHVYWYRQLPEEGLKFMVYLQKENIIDESGMPKERFSAEFPKEGPSILRIQQVVRGDSAAYFCASSPYSGLLAETQYFGPGTRLLVL.

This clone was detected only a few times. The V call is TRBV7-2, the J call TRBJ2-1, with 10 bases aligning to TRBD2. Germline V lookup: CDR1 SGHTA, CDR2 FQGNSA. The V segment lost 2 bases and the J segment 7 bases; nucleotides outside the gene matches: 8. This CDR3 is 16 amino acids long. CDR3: CASSLILAGVYNEQFF. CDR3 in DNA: TGTGCCAGCAGCTTAATCCTAGCGGGAGTTTATAATGAGCAGTTCTTC.

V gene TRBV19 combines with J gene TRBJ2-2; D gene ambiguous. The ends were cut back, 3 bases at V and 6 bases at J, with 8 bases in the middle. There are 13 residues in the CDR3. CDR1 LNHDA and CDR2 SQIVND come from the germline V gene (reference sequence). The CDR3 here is CASSMELAGELFF. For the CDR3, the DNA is TGTGCCAGTAGTATGGAGCTGGCCGGGGAGCTGTTTTTT.

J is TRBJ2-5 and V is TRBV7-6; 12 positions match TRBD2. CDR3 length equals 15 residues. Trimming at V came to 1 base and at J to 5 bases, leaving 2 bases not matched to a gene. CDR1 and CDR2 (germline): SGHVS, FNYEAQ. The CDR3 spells CASSLGTSGKETQYF. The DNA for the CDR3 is TGTGCCAGCAGCTTAGGGACTAGCGGGAAGGAGACCCAGTACTTC.

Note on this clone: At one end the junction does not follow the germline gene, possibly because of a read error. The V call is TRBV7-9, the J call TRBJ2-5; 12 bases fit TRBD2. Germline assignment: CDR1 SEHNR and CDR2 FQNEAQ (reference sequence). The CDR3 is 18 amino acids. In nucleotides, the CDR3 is TGTTCCAGCAGCCGCTTCCCGACTAGCGGGGGACGAAAAGAGACCCAGTACTTC. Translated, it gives CSSSRFPTSGGRKETQYF.

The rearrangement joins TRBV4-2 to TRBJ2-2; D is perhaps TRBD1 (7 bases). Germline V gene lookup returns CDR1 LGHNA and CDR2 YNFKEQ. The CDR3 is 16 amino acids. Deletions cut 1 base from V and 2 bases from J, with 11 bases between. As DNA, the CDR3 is TGTGCCAGCAGCCAAGCGGAGGGGGCCAACACCGGGGAGCTGTTTTTT. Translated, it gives CASSQAEGANTGELFF.

Written as DNA, the CDR3 is TGTGCCAGTAGTATCGACCCACGGGACAGGGGCTACGAGCAGTACTTC. Residues: CASSIDPRDRGYEQYF. The chain carries TRBV19 and TRBJ2-7, with 10 bases identical to TRBD1. J lost 3 bases, V lost 3 bases, and 8 bases had no gene match. The CDR3 consists of 16 residues. Germline V gives CDR1 LNHDA, CDR2 SQIVND (reference sequence).